Sequencing of this T cell receptor (beta chain) was carried out in a study of blood T cell repertoires in COVID-19. Study-wide context: PBMCs, B-cell-depleted T cells, or T cells were the source of the cDNA or gDNA that made up the material.

The CDR3 is made up of 16 amino acids. Germline loops: CDR1 SGHRS, CDR2 YFSETQ. J was trimmed by 0 bases and V by 0 bases; bases with no gene match: 6. Assay: immunoSEQ multiplex PCR; the TCRdb copy retains only in-frame clones and omits some. The table lists more than 250,000 clones, about 89% of them singletons. The source of this sequence is a woman younger than 30 who had recovered from COVID-19. Source material: PBMCs or T cells enriched from blood (not recorded which). This rearrangement joins TRBV5-1 to TRBJ2-7; 7 bases map to TRBD2. The CDR3 DNA follows: TGCGCCAGCAGCTTGGTCCGGGGGGAGTCCTCCTACGAGCAGTACTTC. Translation: CASSLVRGESSYEQYF.